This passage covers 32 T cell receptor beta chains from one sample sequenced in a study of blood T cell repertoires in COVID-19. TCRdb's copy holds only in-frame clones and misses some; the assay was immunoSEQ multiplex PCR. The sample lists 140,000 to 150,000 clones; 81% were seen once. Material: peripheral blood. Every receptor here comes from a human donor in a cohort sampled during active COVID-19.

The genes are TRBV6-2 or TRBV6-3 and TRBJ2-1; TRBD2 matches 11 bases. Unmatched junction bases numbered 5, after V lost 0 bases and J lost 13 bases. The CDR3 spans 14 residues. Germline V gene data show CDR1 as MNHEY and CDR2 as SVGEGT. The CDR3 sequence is CASSYSGTSGPQFF. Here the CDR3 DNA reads TGTGCCAGCAGTTACTCAGGGACTAGCGGACCCCAGTTCTTC.

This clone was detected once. The CDR3 DNA reads as TGTGCCAGCAGTCACACCAGGGGCACTAACTATGGCTACACCTTC. It translates to CASSHTRGTNYGYTF. V usage is TRBV2 and J usage is TRBJ1-2; perhaps TRBD1 as D (6 bases). The CDR3 extends over 15 amino acids. Trimming cost V 5 bases and J 0 bases, with 13 bases left between them. Per germline, CDR1 SNHLY and CDR2 FYNNEI.

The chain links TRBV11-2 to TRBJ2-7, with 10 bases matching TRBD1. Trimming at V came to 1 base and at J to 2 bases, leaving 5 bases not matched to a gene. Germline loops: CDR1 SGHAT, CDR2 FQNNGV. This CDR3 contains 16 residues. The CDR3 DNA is TGTGCCAGCAGCTTAGGAGGGGGGACAGGGGCCTACGAGCAGTACTTC. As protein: CASSLGGGTGAYEQYF.

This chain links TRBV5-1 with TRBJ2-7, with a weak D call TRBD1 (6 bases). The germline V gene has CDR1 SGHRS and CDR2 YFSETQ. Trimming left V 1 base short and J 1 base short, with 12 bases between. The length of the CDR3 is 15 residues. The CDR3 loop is CASSLTGTSSYEQYF. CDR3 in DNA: TGCGCCAGCAGCTTGACCGGGACATCTTCCTACGAGCAGTACTTC. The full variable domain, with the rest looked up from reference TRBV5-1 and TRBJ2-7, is KAGVTQTPRYLIKTRGQQVTLSCSPISGHRSVSWYQQTPGQGLQFLFEYFSETQRNKGNFPGRFSGRQFSNSRSEMNVSTLELGDSALYLCASSLTGTSSYEQYFGPGTRLTVT.

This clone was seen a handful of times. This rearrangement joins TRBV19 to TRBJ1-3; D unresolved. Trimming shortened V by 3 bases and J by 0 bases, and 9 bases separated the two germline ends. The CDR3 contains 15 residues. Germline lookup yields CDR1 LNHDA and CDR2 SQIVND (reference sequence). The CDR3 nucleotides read TGTGCCAGTAGTATGGGCCCGAGCTCTGGAAACACCATATATTTT. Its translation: CASSMGPSSGNTIYF.

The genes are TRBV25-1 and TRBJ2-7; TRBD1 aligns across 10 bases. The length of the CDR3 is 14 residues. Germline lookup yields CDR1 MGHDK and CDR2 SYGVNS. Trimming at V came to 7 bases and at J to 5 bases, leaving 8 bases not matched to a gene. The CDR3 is CASTGDRGVNEQYF. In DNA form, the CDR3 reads TGTGCCAGCACCGGGGACAGGGGTGTCAACGAGCAGTACTTC.

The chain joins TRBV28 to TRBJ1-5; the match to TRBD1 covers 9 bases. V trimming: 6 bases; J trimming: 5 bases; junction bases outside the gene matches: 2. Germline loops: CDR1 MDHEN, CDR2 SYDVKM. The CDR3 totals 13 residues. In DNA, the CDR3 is TGTGCCAGCAGCACAGGGGGCTATCAGCCCCAGCATTTT. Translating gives CASSTGGYQPQHF.

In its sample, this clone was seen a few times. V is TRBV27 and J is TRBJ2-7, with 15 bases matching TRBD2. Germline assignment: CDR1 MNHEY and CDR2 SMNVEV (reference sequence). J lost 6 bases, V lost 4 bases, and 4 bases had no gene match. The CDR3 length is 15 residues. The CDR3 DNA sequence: TGTGCCAGCAGTTGGACTAGCGGGAGGGGACGCGAGCAGTACTTC. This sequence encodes CASSWTSGRGREQYF.

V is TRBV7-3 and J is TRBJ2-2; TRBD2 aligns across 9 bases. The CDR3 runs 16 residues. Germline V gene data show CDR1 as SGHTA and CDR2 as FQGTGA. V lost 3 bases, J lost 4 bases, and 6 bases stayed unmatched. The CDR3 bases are TGTGCCAGCAGCTTCGGCGGGAGGGCCGCCACCGGGGAGCTGTTTTTT. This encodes CASSFGGRAATGELFF.

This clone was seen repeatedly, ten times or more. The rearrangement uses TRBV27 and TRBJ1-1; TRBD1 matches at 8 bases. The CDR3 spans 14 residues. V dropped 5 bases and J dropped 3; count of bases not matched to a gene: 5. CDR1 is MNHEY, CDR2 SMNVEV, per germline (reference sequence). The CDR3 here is CASSRDRLDTEAFF. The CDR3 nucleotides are TGTGCCAGCAGTCGGGACAGGCTGGACACTGAAGCTTTCTTT.

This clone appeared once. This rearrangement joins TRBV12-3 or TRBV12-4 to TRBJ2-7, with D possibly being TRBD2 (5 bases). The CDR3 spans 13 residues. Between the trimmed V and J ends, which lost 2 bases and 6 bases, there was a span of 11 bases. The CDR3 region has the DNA TGTGCCAGCAGTTTACGGTCGGGGTTCGAGCAGTACTTC. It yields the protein CASSLRSGFEQYF.

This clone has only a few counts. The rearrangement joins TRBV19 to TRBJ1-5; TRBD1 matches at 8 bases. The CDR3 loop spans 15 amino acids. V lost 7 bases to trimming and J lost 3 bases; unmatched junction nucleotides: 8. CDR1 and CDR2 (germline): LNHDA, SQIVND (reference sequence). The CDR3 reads CASNRQGADNQPQHF. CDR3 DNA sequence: TGTGCCAGTAACAGGCAGGGGGCCGACAATCAGCCCCAGCATTTT.

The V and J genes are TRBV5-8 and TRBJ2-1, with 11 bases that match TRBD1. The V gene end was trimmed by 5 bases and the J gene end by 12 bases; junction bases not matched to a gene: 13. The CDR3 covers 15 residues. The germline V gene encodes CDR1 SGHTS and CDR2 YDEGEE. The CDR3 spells CASRPPLGQGATQFF. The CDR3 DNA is TGTGCCAGCAGACCACCCCTCGGACAGGGGGCGACGCAGTTCTTC.

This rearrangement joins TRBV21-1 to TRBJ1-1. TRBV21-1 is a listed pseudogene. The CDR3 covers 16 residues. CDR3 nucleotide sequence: TGTGCCAGCAGAATCAAAGGTGGGGAGATGAACACTGAAGCTTTCTTT. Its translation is CASRIKGGEMNTEAFF.

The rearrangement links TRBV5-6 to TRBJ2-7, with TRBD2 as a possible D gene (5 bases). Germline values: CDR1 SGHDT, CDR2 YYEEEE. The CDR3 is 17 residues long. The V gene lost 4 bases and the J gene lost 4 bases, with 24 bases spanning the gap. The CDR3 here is CASSPRLAPSRAYEQYF. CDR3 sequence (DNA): TGTGCCAGCAGCCCAAGACTCGCGCCTAGCCGTGCGTACGAGCAGTACTTC.

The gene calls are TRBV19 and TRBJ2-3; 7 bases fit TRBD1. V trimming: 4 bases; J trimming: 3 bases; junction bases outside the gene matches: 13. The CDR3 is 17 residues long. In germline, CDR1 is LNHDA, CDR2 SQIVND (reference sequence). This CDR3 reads CASSNIQRTGRTDTQYF. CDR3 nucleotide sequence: TGTGCCAGTAGTAACATACAACGGACAGGCAGGACAGATACGCAGTATTTT.

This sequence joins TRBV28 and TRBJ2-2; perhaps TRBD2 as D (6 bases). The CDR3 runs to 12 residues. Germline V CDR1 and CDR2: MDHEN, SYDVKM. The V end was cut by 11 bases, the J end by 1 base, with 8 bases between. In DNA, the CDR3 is TGTGCCGCGGGAAAGAACACCGGGGAGCTGTTTTTT. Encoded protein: CAAGKNTGELFF. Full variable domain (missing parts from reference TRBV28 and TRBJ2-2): DVKVTQSSRYLVKRTGEKVFLECVQDMDHENMFWYRQDPGLGLRLIYFSYDVKMKEKGDIPEGYSVSREKKERFSLILESASTNQTSMYLCAAGKNTGELFFGEGSRLTVL.

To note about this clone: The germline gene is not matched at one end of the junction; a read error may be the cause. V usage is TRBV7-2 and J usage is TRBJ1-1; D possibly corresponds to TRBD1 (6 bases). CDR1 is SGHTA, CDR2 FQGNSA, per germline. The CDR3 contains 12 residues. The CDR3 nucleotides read TGTGCCAGCAGCTTGTCAACAGGGTTTGTGCTATTT. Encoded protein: CASSLSTGFVLF.

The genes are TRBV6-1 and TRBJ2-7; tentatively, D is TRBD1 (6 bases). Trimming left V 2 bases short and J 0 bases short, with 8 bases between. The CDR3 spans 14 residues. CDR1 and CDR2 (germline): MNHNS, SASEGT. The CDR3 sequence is CASSETGRSYEQYF. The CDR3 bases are TGTGCCAGCAGTGAAACAGGGCGCTCCTACGAGCAGTACTTC.

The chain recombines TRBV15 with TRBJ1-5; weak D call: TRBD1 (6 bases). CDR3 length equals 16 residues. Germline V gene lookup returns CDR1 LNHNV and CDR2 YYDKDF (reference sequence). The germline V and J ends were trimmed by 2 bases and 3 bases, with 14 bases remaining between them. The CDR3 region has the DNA TGTGCCACCAGCAGACAGGGGTTCCCCTACAATCAGCCCCAGCATTTT. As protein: CATSRQGFPYNQPQHF.

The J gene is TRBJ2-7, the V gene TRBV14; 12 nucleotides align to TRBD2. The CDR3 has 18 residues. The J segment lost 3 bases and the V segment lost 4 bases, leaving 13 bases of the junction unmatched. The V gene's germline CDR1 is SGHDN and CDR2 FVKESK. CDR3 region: CASSRGSGGLAGIYEQYF. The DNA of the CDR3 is TGTGCCAGCAGCCGAGGGTCAGGAGGACTAGCGGGGATCTACGAGCAGTACTTC. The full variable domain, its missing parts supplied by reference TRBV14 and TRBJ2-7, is EAGVTQFPSHSVIEKGQTVTLRCDPISGHDNLYWYRRVMGKEIKFLLHFVKESKQDESGMPNNRFLAERTGGTYSTLKVQPAELEDSGVYFCASSRGSGGLAGIYEQYFGPGTRLTVT.

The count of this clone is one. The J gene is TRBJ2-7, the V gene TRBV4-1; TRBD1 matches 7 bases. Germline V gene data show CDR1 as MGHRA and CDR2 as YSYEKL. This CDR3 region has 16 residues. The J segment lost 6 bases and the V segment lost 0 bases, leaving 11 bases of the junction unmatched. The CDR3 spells CASSQEPLRQGSEQYF. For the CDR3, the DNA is TGCGCCAGCAGCCAAGAACCCCTCCGACAGGGTAGCGAGCAGTACTTC.

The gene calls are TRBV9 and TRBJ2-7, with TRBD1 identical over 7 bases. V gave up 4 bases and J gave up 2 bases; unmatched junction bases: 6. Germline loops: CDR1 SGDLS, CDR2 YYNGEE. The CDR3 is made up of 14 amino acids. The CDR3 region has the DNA TGTGCCAGCAGCCCGGGACAGTCTACCTACGAGCAGTACTTC. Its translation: CASSPGQSTYEQYF.

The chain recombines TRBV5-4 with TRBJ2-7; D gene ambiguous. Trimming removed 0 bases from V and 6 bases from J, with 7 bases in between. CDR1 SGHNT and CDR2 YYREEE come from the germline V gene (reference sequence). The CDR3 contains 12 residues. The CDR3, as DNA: TGTGCCAGCAGCTTGGCCAATTCCGAGCAGTACTTC. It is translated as CASSLANSEQYF.

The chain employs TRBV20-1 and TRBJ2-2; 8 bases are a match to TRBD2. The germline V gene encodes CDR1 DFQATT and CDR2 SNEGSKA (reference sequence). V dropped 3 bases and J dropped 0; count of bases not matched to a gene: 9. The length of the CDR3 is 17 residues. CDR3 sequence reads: CSASIGGRTSNTGELFF. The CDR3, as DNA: TGCAGTGCTAGTATCGGCGGGAGGACTTCGAACACCGGGGAGCTGTTTTTT.

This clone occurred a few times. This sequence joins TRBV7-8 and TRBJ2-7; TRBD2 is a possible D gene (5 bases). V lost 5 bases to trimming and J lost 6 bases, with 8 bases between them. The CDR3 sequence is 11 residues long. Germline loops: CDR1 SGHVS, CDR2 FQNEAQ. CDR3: CASSETSEQYF. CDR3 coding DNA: TGTGCCAGCAGCGAAACTAGCGAGCAGTACTTC.

CDR3 DNA sequence: TGTGCCAGCAGCCAAGGTAGCGGGAGTTTCGGCGAGCAGTACTTC. It is translated as CASSQGSGSFGEQYF. The chain is built from TRBV3-1 (or the pseudogene TRBV3-2) and TRBJ2-7; 9 nucleotides line up with TRBD2. Germline loops: CDR1 LGHDT, CDR2 YNNKEL (reference sequence). With 1 base clipped from V and 6 bases from J, the junction kept 7 bases outside the gene matches. The CDR3 length is 15 residues.

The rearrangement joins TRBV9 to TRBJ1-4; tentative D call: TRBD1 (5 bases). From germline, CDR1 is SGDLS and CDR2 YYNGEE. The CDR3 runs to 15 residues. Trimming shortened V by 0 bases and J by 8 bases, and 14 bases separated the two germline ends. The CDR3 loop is CASSVGIPGGEKLFF. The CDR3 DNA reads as TGTGCCAGCAGCGTAGGGATCCCTGGGGGGGAAAAACTGTTTTTT.

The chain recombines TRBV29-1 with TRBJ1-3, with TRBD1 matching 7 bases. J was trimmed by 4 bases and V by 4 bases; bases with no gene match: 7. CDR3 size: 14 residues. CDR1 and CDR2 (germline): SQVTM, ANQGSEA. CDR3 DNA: TGCAGCGTTGGAACAGGGGCGGTAGGAAACACCATATATTTT. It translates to CSVGTGAVGNTIYF.

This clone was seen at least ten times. DNA for the CDR3: TGTGCCAGTAGTATTTCCGGCGGGGGGAGCTCCTACGAGCAGTACTTC. This encodes CASSISGGGSSYEQYF. The gene calls are TRBV19 and TRBJ2-7, with 8 nucleotides matching TRBD2. V dropped 3 bases and J dropped 0; count of bases not matched to a gene: 7. Germline-derived CDR1 and CDR2 are LNHDA and SQIVND (reference sequence). The length of the CDR3 is 16 residues.

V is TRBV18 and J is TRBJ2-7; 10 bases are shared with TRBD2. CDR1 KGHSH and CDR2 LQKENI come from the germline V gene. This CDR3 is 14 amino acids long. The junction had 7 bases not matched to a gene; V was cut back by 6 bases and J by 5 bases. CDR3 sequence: CASSPSGSSHEQYF. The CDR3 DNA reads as TGTGCCAGCTCCCCTAGCGGGAGTTCCCACGAGCAGTACTTC.

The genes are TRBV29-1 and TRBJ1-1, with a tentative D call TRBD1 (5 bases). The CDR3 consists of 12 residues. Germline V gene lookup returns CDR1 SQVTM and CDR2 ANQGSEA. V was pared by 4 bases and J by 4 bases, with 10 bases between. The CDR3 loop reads CSVAGVGTEAFF. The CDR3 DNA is TGCAGCGTTGCGGGGGTGGGCACTGAAGCTTTCTTT. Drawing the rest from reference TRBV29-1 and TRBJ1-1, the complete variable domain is SAVISQKPSRDICQRGTSLTIQCQVDSQVTMMFWYRQQPGQSLTLIATANQGSEATYESGFVIDKFPISRPNLTFSTLTVSNMSPEDSSIYLCSVAGVGTEAFFGQGTRLTVV.